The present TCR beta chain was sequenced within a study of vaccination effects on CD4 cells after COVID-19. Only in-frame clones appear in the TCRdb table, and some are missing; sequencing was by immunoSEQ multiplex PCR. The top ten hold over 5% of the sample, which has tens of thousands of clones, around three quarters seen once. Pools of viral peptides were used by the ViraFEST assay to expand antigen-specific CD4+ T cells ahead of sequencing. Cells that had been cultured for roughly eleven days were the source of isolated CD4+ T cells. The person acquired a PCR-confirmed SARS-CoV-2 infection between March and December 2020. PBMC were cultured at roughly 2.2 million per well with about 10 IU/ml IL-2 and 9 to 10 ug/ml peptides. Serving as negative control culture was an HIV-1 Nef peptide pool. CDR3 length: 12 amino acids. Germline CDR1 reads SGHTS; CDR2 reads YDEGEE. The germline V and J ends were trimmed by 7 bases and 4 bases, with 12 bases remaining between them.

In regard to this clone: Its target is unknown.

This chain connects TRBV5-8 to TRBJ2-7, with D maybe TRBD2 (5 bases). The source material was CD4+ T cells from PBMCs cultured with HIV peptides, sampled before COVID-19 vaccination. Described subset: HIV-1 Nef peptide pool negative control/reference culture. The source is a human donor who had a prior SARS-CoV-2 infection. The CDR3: CASEGSGYEQYF. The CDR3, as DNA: TGTGCCAGCGAGGGATCGGGTTACGAGCAGTACTTC. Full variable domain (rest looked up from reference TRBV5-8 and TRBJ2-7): EAGVTQSPTHLIKTRGQQATLRCSPISGHTSVYWYQQALGLGLQFLLWYDEGEERNRGNFPPRFSGRQFPNYSSELNVNALELEDSALYLCASEGSGYEQYFGPGTRLTVT.